The 21 T cell receptor beta chains below all came from one sample that was sequenced in a study of tumor-infiltrating lymphocytes in primary liver carcinoma (dated by TCRdb to the late 2010s). The run used an Illumina HiSeq 2500. A constant-region primer and ProtoScript II reverse transcriptase were used to reverse-transcribe TCRbeta-specific cDNA from about 0.55 ug total RNA. Construction of the TCRbeta libraries relied on three nested rounds of multiplex PCR, following a slightly modified ARM-PCR procedure. The first two PCR rounds used multiplex TRBV1-TRBV30 forward primers with a Cbeta reverse primer, each for around 10 cycles. TCRdb took the public reads, trimmed them with fastp at Q25, ran MiXCR for clone calling and kept in-frame beta chains. Rows matching on CDR3 protein sequence are summarized as one entry with the most common DNA and genes. A total of about 120,000 distinct CDR3 sequences appear in this sample, around two thirds of them only once. Over 8% of the sample goes to the ten largest clones.

Without any cell sorting, total RNA and DNA were co-extracted from approximately 20-30 mg of bulk tissue using the AllPrep DNA/RNA mini kit. Sequenced: tumor-adjacent normal liver tissue. All receptors come from a woman between 55 and 75 years old with primary liver carcinoma and hepatitis B virus infection.

Concerning this clonotype: It is unclear where the CDR3 begins or ends on the DNA, so no DNA is shown, and the CDR3 is as TCRdb lists it. The chain couples TRBV6-5 to TRBJ1-2. Germline values: CDR1 MNHEY, CDR2 SVGAGI. The CDR3 totals 17 residues, both ends included. The CDR3 reads CTSSYSPGIAGAYGCTF.

This CDR3 reads CSVALGLAGSYEQYF. The CDR3 region has the DNA TGCAGCGTCGCTTTGGGACTAGCGGGGTCGTACGAGCAGTACTTC. The chain employs TRBV29-1 and TRBJ2-7; 13 nucleotides align to TRBD2. Germline loops: CDR1 SQVTM, CDR2 ANQGSEA. The CDR3 has 15 residues. V shed 6 bases, J shed 4 bases, and the junction held 9 bases outside the gene matches.

The chain combines TRBV6-1 with TRBJ2-2, with 10 nucleotides matching TRBD2. The CDR3 is 16 residues long. Trimming removed 6 bases from V and 8 bases from J; junction bases left unmatched: 12. Germline V gene data show CDR1 as MNHNS and CDR2 as SASEGT. For the CDR3, the DNA is TGTGCCAGCAGCATGGAGAGCGGGAGGGGCACTGGGGAGCTGTTTTTT. As protein: CASSMESGRGTGELFF.

On this clonotype: A read error may produce the germline difference seen at one junction end. The rearrangement uses TRBV7-8 and TRBJ2-1; D gene uncertain. Germline CDR1 and CDR2: SGHVS and FQNEAQ. There are 15 residues in the CDR3. CDR3 loop: CASSLEQTSYYEQFF. CDR3 bases: TGTGCCAGCAGCTTAGAACAGACCTCCTACTATGAGCAGTTCTTC.

As regards this clonotype: Germline is not matched at one junction end, which may reflect a read error. This chain connects TRBV28 to TRBJ2-6; 11 bases align to TRBD1. The CDR3 has 18 amino acids. CDR1 and CDR2 from the germline V gene are MDHEN and SYDVKM. CDR3 nucleotide sequence: TGTGCCAGCACTTCACCCAGGACAGGGGGCGATGGGACCAACGTCATGACTTTC. This gives the protein CASTSPRTGGDGTNVMTF. Full variable domain (outside the CDR3, taken from reference TRBV28 and TRBJ2-6): DVKVTQSSRYLVKRTGEKVFLECVQDMDHENMFWYRQDPGLGLRLIYFSYDVKMKEKGDIPEGYSVSREKKERFSLILESASTNQTSMYLCASTSPRTGGDGTNVMTFGAGSRLTVL.

In the case of this clonotype: The CDR3 carries no conserved terminal phenylalanine or tryptophan, so it likely arises from a read error. No DNA is shown, since the ends of the CDR3 on it are uncertain; the CDR3 is the one TCRdb lists. The chain joins TRBV11-3 to TRBJ2-7; no DNA check was done on the table's D call, TRBD1. Germline CDR1 SGHNT, CDR2 YENEEA. Ends included, the CDR3 has 15 residues. The CDR3 is CASSPGTGGDCEQYL.

In the case of this clonotype: At one end the junction does not follow the germline gene, possibly because of a read error. The chain uses TRBV12-3 or TRBV12-4 and TRBJ2-7; weak D call: TRBD2 (5 bases). CDR3 length: 13 residues. The CDR3 region is CASNLAHSYEQYF. For the CDR3, the DNA is TGTGCCAGCAATTTAGCGCATAGCTACGAGCAGTACTTC.

In this sample, this clonotype turned up many times. The chain employs TRBV6-5 and TRBJ1-3; no firm D call. Germline V lookup: CDR1 MNHEY, CDR2 SVGAGI. Trimming took off 5 bases at V and 0 bases at J, with 14 bases between the two ends. This CDR3 spans 16 amino acids. CDR3 coding DNA: TGTGCCAGCAGTAGGAACGGGCAGCTCTCTGGAAACACCATATATTTT. Protein sequence: CASSRNGQLSGNTIYF.

In regard to this clonotype: The conserved phenylalanine or tryptophan is not found at the CDR3 terminus, so this likely reflects a read error. The J gene is TRBJ2-7, the V gene TRBV11-2; 12 nucleotides match TRBD2. Trimming removed 6 bases from V and 7 bases from J; junction bases left unmatched: 16. Germline CDR1 and CDR2: SGHAT and FQNNGV. This CDR3 has 17 amino acids. The CDR3 region is CASSYNHPGLAGGEQYL. CDR3 in DNA: TGTGCCAGCAGTTACAACCATCCGGGACTAGCGGGCGGGGAGCAGTACCTC.

In this sample, this clonotype turned up a few times. The missing conserved phenylalanine or tryptophan at the end of this CDR3 makes a read error likely. The chain links TRBV14 to TRBJ1-1; D remains unclear. The CDR3 contains 16 residues. The V end was cut by 3 bases, the J end by 2 bases, with 16 bases between. Per the germline V gene, CDR1 is SGHDN and CDR2 is FVKESK. The DNA of the CDR3 is TGTGCCAGCAGCCACTCCCAGACGAACTTTAACACTGAAGCTTTCCTT. This sequence encodes CASSHSQTNFNTEAFL.

For this clonotype: It is likely a read error, because the conserved phenylalanine at the end of the CDR3 is missing. This sequence joins TRBV12-3 or TRBV12-4 and TRBJ1-2, with 9 bases fitting TRBD1. The CDR3 is 14 amino acids. This CDR3 reads CASRLGTGMSGYTL. The CDR3 nucleotides are TGCGCCAGCAGGCTTGGGACAGGGATGTCTGGCTACACCTTA.

About this clonotype: Germline is not matched at one junction end, which may reflect a read error. The V call is TRBV12-3 or TRBV12-4, the J call TRBJ2-3; 8 positions match TRBD2. This CDR3 is 16 amino acids long. The CDR3 reads CASSPPREGVRSTQCF. CDR3 DNA: TGTGCCAGCAGCCCTCCCCGGGAGGGGGTCAGGAGTACGCAGTGTTTC.

Note on this clonotype: This may be a read error, as it is one base from a much larger clone. The V call is TRBV28, the J call TRBJ1-2; D is possibly TRBD1 (5 bases). With 8 bases removed from V and 5 bases from J, the gap between germline ends came to 18 bases. The CDR3 covers 14 residues. CDR1 is MDHEN and CDR2 is SYDVKM in the germline V gene. The CDR3 DNA is TGTGCCAGCTCGAACAGGAGGCTGAAATATGGCTACACCTTC. The encoded protein is CASSNRRLKYGYTF.

This clonotype appeared a few times. The V gene is TRBV2, the J gene TRBJ2-7; either TRBD1 or TRBD2 may fit D (6 bases each). Trimming left V 8 bases short and J 0 bases short, with 17 bases between. This CDR3 comprises 15 residues. Germline CDR1 and CDR2: SNHLY and FYNNEI. CDR3 DNA: TGTGCCAGCGTCTCCGGGGGCAGCCTCTCCTACGAGCAGTACTTC. It yields the protein CASVSGGSLSYEQYF.

This clonotype was recorded at least ten times. The chain uses TRBV7-9 and TRBJ1-1; D is ambiguous. The CDR3 spans 13 residues. Germline V CDR1 and CDR2: SEHNR, FQNEAQ (reference sequence). Deletions cut 5 bases from V and 3 bases from J, with 10 bases between. In DNA form, the CDR3 reads TGTGCCAGCAGCCCAGACGGTTACACTGAAGCTTTCTTT. Translating it yields CASSPDGYTEAFF.

In regard to this clonotype: Relative to the germline gene, one junction end is altered; a read error may explain this. For the CDR3, the DNA is TGTGCCAGCCGCATCGGGGGGTCCGGGGTCAACGTCATGACTTTC. This codes for CASRIGGSGVNVMTF. This chain connects TRBV6-2 or TRBV6-3 to TRBJ2-6, with 7 nucleotides matching TRBD2. Germline V gives CDR1 MNHEY, CDR2 SVGEGT. The CDR3 runs to 15 residues.

To note about this clonotype: A much larger clone differs from this one at a single base, so this may be a read error. V usage is TRBV5-4 and J usage is TRBJ2-3; D is uncertain. The CDR3 spans 13 residues. The germline V gene encodes CDR1 SGHNT and CDR2 YYREEE (reference sequence). The CDR3 protein is CASSFLVTDAQYF. For the CDR3, the DNA is TGTGCCAGCAGCTTTTTAGTAACAGATGCGCAGTATTTT. Full variable domain (missing parts from reference TRBV5-4 and TRBJ2-3): ETGVTQSPTHLIKTRGQQVTLRCSSQSGHNTVSWYQQALGQGPQFIFQYYREEENGRGNFPPRFSGLQFPNYSSELNVNALELDDSALYLCASSFLVTDAQYFGPGTRLTVL.

As for this clonotype: The junction differs from germline at one of its ends, possibly a read error. The chain joins TRBV12-3 or TRBV12-4 to TRBJ1-2; the D is unclear. The CDR3 runs 13 residues. The CDR3 spells CASSWLSQDGYAF. CDR3 nucleotides: TGTGCTAGCAGTTGGCTTTCCCAGGATGGCTACGCCTTC.

This clonotype was seen repeatedly, ten times or more. In DNA, the CDR3 is TGTGCCAGCAGTGAATCCCTTAGGGGGAACCGTGGCTACACCTTC. It translates to CASSESLRGNRGYTF. The chain combines TRBV6-1 with TRBJ1-2; D might be TRBD1 (6 bases). Germline-derived CDR1 and CDR2 are MNHNS and SASEGT. V lost 2 bases to trimming and J lost 7 bases, with 17 bases between them. The CDR3 runs to 15 residues.

Comments on this clonotype: Lacking the conserved final phenylalanine or tryptophan, this CDR3 likely reflects a read error. The chain has TRBV12-3 or TRBV12-4 and TRBJ2-2, with 8 bases matching TRBD1. V gave up 6 bases and J gave up 8 bases; unmatched junction bases: 8. CDR3 length: 14 residues. The CDR3 region is CASRDRGRTGELFL. CDR3 bases: TGTGCCAGCAGAGACAGGGGTCGTACAGGGGAGCTGTTTTTG.

Worth noting for this clonotype: No conserved phenylalanine or tryptophan is present at the end of the CDR3, so a read error is the likely explanation. This chain uses TRBV29-1 with TRBJ2-3; TRBD1 matches at 8 bases. The CDR3 loop spans 14 amino acids. The germline CDR1 and CDR2 sequences are SQVTM and ANQGSEA. CDR3 coding DNA: TGCTGCGTCCTACCGGGACAGGGCACAGATACGCAGTATTTG. Amino acid sequence: CCVLPGQGTDTQYL.